This record concerns one T cell receptor beta chain sequence. Data came from immunoSEQ multiplex PCR; TCRdb stores just in-frame clones and leaves some out. Altogether roughly 18,000 clones are present, about 83% being singletons, with the ten largest covering more than 8.5%. The data are from a study of T cell changes during pregnancy in multiple sclerosis. CDR3 length: 13 residues. From germline, CDR1 is GTSNPN and CDR2 SVGIG (reference sequence). V was clipped by 7 bases and J by 3 bases; unmatched bases: 8. V and J are TRBV30 and TRBJ1-1; the match to TRBD1 covers 7 bases. This TCR was sampled from a female donor in good health, enrolled as a control in a pregnancy study. The source was CD8+ T cells from peripheral blood mononuclear cells, collected in the second trimester of pregnancy. The CDR3 nucleotides read TGTGCCTCAGAACACAGGGGAGACACTGAAGCTTTCTTT. It yields the protein CASEHRGDTEAFF.